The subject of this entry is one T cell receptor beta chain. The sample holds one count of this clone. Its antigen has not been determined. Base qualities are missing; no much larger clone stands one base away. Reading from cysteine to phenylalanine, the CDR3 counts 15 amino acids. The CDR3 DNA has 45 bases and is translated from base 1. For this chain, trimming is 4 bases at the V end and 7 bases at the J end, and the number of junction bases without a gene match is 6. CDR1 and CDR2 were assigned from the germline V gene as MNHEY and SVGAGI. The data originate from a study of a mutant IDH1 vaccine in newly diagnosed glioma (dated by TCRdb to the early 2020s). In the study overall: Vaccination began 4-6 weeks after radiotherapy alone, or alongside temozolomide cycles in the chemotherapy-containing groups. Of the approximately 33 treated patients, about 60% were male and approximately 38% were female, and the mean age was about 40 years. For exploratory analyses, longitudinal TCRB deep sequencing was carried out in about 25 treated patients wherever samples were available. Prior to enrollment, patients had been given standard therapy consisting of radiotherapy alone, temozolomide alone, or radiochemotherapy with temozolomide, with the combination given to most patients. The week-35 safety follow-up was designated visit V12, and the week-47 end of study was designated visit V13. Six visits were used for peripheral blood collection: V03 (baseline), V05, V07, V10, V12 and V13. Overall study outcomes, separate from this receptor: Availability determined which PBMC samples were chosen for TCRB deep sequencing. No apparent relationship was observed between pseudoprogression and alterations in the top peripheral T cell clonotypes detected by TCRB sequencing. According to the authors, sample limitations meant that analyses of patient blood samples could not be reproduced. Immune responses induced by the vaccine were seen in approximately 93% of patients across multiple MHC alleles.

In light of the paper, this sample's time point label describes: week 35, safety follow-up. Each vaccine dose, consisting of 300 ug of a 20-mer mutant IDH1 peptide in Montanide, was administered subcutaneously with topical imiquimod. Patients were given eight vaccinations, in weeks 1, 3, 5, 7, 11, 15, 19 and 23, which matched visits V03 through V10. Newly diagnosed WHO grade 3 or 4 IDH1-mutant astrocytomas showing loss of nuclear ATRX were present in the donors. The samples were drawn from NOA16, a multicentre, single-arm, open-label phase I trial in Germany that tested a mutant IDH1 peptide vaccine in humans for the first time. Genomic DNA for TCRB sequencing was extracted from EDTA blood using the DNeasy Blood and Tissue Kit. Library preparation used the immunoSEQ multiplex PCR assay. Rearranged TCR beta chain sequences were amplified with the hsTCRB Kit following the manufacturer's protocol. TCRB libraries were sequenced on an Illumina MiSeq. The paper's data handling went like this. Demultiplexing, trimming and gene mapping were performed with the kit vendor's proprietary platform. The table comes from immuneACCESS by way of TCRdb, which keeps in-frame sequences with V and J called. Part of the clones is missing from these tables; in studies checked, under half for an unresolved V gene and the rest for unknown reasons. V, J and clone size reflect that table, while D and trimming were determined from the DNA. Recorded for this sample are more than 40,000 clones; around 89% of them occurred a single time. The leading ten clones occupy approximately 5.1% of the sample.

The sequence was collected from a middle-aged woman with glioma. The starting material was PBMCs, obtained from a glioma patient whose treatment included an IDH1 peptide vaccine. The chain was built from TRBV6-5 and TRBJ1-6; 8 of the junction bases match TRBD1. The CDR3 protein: CASSSDRGGNSPLHF. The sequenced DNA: TGTGCCAGCAGTTCCGACAGGGGAGGAAATTCACCCCTCCACTTT.